This TCR beta chain was observed in a study of CD8 T cells in ankylosing spondylitis. MiXCR was run by TCRdb on the 5' RACE reads, yielding one entry per CDR3 protein. The sample lists a few hundred thousand distinct CDR3 sequences; 11% were seen once. This clonotype was observed a few times. Its antigen is not known. Study observations and caveats: Prior work had noted some motif variants in reactive arthritis blood and synovial fluid. The authors found the disease-linked clones to be CD8+ and relatively rare in peripheral blood.

The CDR3 is 20 amino acids. Trimming took 5 bases from V and 6 from J; bases not matched to a gene: 20. This chain joins TRBV12-3 or TRBV12-4 and TRBJ2-3; 13 bases line up with TRBD2. The sequence came from a female donor with ankylosing spondylitis or in good health (not recorded which). Sequencing was carried out using blood, either unsorted or a sorted T cell fraction (not recorded which). The chain's CDR3 is CASSDPPRLAGGGVRDTQYF. The CDR3 nucleotides are TGTGCCAGCAGTGACCCCCCGAGACTAGCGGGAGGCGGGGTCAGGGATACGCAGTATTTT.